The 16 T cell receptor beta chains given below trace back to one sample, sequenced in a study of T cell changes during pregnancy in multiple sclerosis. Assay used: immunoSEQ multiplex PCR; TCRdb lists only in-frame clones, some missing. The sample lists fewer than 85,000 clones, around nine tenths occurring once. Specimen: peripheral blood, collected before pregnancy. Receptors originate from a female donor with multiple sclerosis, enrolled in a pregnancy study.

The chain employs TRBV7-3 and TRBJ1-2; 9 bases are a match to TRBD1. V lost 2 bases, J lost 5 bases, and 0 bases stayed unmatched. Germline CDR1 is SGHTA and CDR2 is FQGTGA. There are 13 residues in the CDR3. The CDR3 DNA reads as TGTGCCAGCAGCTTAGGGACAGGGTATGGCTACACCTTC. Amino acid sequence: CASSLGTGYGYTF.

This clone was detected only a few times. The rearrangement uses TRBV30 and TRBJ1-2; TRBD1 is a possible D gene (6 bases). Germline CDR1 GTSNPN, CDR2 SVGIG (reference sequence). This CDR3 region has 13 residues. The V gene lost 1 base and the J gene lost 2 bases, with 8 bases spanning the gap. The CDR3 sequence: CAWSDGTNYGYTF. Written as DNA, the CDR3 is TGTGCCTGGAGTGACGGGACAAACTATGGCTACACCTTC. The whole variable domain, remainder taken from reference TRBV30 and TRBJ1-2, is SQTIHQWPATLVQPVGSPLSLECTVEGTSNPNLYWYRQAAGRGLQLLFYSVGIGQISSEVPQNLSASRPQDRQFILSSKKLLLSDSGFYLCAWSDGTNYGYTFGSGTRLTVV.

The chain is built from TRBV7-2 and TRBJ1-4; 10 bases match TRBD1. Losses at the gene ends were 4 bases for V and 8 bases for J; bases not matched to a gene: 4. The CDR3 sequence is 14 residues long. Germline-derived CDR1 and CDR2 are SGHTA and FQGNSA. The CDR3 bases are TGTGCCAGCAGCTCGACAGGGGGCTACGAAAAACTGTTTTTT. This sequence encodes CASSSTGGYEKLFF.

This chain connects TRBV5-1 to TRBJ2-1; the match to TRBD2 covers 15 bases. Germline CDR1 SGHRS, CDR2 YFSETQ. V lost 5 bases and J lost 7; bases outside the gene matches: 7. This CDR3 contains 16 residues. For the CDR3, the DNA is TGCGCCAGCAGTTTCGGACTAGCGGGGGGGCTGAATGAGCAGTTCTTC. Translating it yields CASSFGLAGGLNEQFF.

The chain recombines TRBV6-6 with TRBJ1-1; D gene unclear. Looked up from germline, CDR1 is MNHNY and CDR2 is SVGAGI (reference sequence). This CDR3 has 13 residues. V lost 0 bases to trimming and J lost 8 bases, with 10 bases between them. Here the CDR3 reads CASSYSSLREAFF. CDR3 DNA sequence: TGTGCCAGCAGTTACTCGTCTCTGAGGGAAGCTTTCTTT.

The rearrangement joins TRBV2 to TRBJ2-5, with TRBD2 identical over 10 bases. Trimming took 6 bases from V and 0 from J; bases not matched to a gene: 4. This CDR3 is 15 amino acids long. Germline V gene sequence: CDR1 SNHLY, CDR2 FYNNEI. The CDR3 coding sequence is TGTGCCAGCAGGGCCAGCGGGGGGGACCAAGAGACCCAGTACTTC. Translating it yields CASRASGGDQETQYF.

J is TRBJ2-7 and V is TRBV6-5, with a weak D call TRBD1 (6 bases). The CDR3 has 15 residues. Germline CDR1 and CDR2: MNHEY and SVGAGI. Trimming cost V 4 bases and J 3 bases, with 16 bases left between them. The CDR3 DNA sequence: TGTGCCAGCAGTTTCCTCAGGGGACCAATCTACGAGCAGTACTTC. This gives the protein CASSFLRGPIYEQYF.

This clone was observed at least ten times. This CDR3 reads CSVLQGAGELFF. CDR3 coding DNA: TGCAGCGTTCTACAGGGGGCCGGGGAGCTGTTTTTT. V is TRBV29-1 and J is TRBJ2-2, with 8 bases lining up with TRBD1. Looked up from germline, CDR1 is SQVTM and CDR2 is ANQGSEA. Trimming took 5 bases from V and 6 from J; bases not matched to a gene: 2. This CDR3 contains 12 residues.

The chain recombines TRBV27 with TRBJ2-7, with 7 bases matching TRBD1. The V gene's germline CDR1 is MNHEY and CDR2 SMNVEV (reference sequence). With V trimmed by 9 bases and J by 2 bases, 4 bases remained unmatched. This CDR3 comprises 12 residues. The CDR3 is CASWDSPYEQYF. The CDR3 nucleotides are TGTGCCAGTTGGGACAGCCCCTACGAGCAGTACTTC.

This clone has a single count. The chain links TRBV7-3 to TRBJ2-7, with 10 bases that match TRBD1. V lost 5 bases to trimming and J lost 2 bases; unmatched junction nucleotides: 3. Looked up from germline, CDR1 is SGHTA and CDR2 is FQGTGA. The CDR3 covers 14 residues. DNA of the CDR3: TGTGCCAGCAGCAGACAGGGGGCCGCCTACGAGCAGTACTTC. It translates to CASSRQGAAYEQYF. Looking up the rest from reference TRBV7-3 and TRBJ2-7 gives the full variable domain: GAGVSQTPSNKVTEKGKYVELRCDPISGHTALYWYRQSLGQGPEFLIYFQGTGAADDSGLPNDRFFAVRPEGSVSTLKIQRTERGDSAVYLCASSRQGAAYEQYFGPGTRLTVT.

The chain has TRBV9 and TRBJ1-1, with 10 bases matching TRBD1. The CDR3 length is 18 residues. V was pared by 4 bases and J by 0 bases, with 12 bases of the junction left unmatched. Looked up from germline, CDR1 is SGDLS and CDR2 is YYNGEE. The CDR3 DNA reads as TGTGCCAGCAGCACTCCCGGGACAGGGGCCTTCCTGAACACTGAAGCTTTCTTT. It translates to CASSTPGTGAFLNTEAFF.

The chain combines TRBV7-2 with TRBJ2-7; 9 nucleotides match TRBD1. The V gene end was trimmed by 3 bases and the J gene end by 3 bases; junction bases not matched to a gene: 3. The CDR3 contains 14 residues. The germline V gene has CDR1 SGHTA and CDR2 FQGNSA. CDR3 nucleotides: TGTGCCAGCAGCTTGAAGGGACAGGGCTACGAGCAGTACTTC. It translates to CASSLKGQGYEQYF.

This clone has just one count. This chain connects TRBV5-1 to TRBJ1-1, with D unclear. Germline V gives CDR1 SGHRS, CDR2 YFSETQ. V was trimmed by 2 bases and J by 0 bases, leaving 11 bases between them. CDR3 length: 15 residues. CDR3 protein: CASSLEERLNTEAFF. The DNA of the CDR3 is TGCGCCAGCAGCTTAGAAGAGAGGTTGAACACTGAAGCTTTCTTT.

CDR3 DNA: TGCGCCAGCAGCTTTGACACGAACACTGAAGCTTTCTTT. Translation: CASSFDTNTEAFF. V is TRBV5-1 and J is TRBJ1-1; D unclear. CDR1 is SGHRS, CDR2 YFSETQ, per germline. CDR3 length equals 13 residues. V dropped 2 bases and J dropped 1 base, with 6 bases sitting between them.

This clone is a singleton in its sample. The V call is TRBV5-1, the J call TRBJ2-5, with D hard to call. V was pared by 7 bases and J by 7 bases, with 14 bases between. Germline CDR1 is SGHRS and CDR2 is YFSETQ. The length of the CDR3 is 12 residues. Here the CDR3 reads CASDPEDGTQYF. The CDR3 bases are TGCGCCAGCGACCCCGAGGATGGGACCCAGTACTTC.

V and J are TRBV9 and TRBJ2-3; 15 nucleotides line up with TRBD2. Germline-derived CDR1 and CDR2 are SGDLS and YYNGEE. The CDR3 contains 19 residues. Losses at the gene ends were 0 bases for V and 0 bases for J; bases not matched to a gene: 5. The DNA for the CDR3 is TGTGCCAGCAGCGTAGCCCGGACTAGCGGGGGGGGAAGCACAGATACGCAGTATTTT. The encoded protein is CASSVARTSGGGSTDTQYF.